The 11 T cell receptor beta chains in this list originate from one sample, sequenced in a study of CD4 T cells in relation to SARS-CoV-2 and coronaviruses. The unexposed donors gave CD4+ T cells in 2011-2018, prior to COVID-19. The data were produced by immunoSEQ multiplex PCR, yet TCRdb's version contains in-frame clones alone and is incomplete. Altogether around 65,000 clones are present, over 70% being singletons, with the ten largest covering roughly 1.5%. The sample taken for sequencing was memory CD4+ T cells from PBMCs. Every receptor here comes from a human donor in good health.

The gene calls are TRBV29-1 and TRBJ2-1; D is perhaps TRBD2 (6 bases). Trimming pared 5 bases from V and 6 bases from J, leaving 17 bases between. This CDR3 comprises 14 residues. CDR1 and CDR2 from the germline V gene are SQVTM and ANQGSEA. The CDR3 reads CSVSRGRSGNEQFF. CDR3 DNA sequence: TGCAGCGTTAGTCGGGGTCGTAGCGGCAATGAGCAGTTCTTC.

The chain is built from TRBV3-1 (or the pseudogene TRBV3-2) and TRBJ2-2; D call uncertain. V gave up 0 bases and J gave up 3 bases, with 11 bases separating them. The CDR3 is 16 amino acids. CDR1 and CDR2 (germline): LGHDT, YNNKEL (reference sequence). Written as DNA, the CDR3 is TGTGCCAGCAGCCAAGATCCGGCCACCTACACCGGGGAGCTGTTTTTT. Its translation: CASSQDPATYTGELFF.

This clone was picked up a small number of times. The CDR3 sequence is CASSRTGGGNEQFF. CDR3 sequence (DNA): TGTGCCAGCAGCCGGACAGGGGGCGGGAATGAGCAGTTCTTC. The chain employs TRBV3-1 (or the pseudogene TRBV3-2) and TRBJ2-1, with TRBD1 matching 11 bases. Trimming cost V 4 bases and J 7 bases; bases outside gene matches: 3. Germline CDR1 LGHDT, CDR2 YNNKEL (reference sequence). This CDR3 has 14 amino acids.

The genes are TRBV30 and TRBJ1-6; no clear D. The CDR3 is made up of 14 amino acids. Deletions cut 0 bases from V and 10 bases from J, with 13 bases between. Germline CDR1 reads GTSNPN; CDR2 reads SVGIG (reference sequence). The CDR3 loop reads CAWSVGVARSPLHF. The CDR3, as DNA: TGTGCCTGGAGTGTCGGGGTGGCGAGGTCACCCCTCCACTTT. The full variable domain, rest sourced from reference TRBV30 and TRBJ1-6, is SQTIHQWPATLVQPVGSPLSLECTVEGTSNPNLYWYRQAAGRGLQLLFYSVGIGQISSEVPQNLSASRPQDRQFILSSKKLLLSDSGFYLCAWSVGVARSPLHFGNGTRLTVT.

CDR3 bases: TGTGCCAGCAGCCCCCGGGTTGCAGGTGGTCGGTATGGCTACACCTTC. It specifies CASSPRVAGGRYGYTF. The V gene is TRBV9, the J gene TRBJ1-2; D gene ambiguous. Germline V gives CDR1 SGDLS, CDR2 YYNGEE. This CDR3 contains 16 residues. Between the trimmed V and J ends, which lost 4 bases and 5 bases, there was a span of 21 bases. The full variable domain, its missing parts supplied by reference TRBV9 and TRBJ1-2, is DSGVTQTPKHLITATGQRVTLRCSPRSGDLSVYWYQQSLDQGLQFLIQYYNGEERAKGNILERFSAQQFPDLHSELNLSSLELGDSALYFCASSPRVAGGRYGYTFGSGTRLTVV.

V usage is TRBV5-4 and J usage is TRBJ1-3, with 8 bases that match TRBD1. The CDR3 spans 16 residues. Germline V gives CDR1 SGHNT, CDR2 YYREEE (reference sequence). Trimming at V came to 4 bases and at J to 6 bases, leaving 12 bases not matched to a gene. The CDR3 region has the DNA TGTGCCAGCAGCCCGGATACCGGGACAGGAGTAAACACCATATATTTT. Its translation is CASSPDTGTGVNTIYF.

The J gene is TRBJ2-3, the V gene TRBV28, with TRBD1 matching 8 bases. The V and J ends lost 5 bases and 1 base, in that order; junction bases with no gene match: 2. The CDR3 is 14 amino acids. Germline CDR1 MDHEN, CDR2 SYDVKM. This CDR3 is CASSTQGGTDTQYF. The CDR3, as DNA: TGTGCCAGCAGTACACAGGGGGGCACAGATACGCAGTATTTT.

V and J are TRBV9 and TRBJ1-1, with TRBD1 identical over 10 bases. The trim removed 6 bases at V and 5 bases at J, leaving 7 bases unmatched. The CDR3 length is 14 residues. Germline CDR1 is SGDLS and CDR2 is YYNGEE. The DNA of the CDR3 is TGTGCCAGCAATAAAGGACAGGGGGGGACTGAAGCTTTCTTT. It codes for CASNKGQGGTEAFF. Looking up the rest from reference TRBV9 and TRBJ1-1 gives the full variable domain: DSGVTQTPKHLITATGQRVTLRCSPRSGDLSVYWYQQSLDQGLQFLIQYYNGEERAKGNILERFSAQQFPDLHSELNLSSLELGDSALYFCASNKGQGGTEAFFGQGTRLTVV.

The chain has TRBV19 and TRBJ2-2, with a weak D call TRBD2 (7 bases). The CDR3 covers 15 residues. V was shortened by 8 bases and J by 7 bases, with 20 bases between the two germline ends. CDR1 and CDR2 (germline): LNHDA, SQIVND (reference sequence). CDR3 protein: CASRLGGGHNGELFF. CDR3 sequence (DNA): TGTGCCAGTCGGCTAGGGGGGGGGCATAACGGGGAGCTGTTTTTT.

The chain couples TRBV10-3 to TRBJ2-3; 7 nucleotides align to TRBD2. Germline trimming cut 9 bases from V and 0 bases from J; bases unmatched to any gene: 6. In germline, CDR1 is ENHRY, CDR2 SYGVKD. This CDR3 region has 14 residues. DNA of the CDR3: TGTGCCATTAGTATTAGCGGGAGCACAGATACGCAGTATTTT. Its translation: CAISISGSTDTQYF.

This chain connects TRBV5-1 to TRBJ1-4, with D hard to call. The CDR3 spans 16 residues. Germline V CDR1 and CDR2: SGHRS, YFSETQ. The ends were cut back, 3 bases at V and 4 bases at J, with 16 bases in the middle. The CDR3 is CASSYLTPGDNEKLFF. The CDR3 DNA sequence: TGCGCCAGCAGCTATTTAACGCCGGGAGATAATGAAAAACTGTTTTTT.